This entry concerns a single T cell receptor (beta chain). Every PCR was spiked with synthetic TCR analog templates. Profiling relied on immunoSEQ multiplex PCR, and the TCRdb table lists in-frame clones only, not all of them. This sample yields about 63,000 clones, of which more than 80% are seen a single time; 5% to 7% belongs to the top ten. Time point given: pretreatment peripheral blood. Disease in patients was locally advanced or metastatic urothelial carcinoma. The CDR3 consists of 17 residues. Looked up from germline, CDR1 is SGHDT and CDR2 is YYEEEE. The junction had 7 bases not matched to a gene; V was cut back by 4 bases and J by 4 bases. These data originate in a study of PD-L1 blockade in urothelial cancer. Whole-study context: The patients first took atezolizumab in 2014, receiving 1,200 mg intravenously every 3 weeks. Specimens of blood held a median count of about 140,000 T cells.

This clonotype was obtained from a man between 65 and 79 years old with urothelial cancer. The material sequenced was PBMCs, taken around atezolizumab (anti-PD-L1) treatment. V usage is TRBV5-6 and J usage is TRBJ2-5; 16 positions match TRBD2. The CDR3 is CASSPKGLAGGGETQYF. The CDR3 nucleotides are TGTGCCAGCAGCCCAAAGGGACTAGCGGGAGGGGGAGAGACCCAGTACTTC.